These T cell receptor beta chains were read from a single sample in a study of T cell repertoires in cytomegalovirus infection. In TCRdb, the reads were re-called with MiXCR into one record per CDR3 protein. The sample contains more than 150,000 distinct CDR3 sequences, under 25% of which appear only once. Sequenced material: PBMCs. Source of these receptors: a human donor in good health (CMV status not recorded). Some clones in this sample may be carry-over from other donors' samples. Both conserved end residues are part of each CDR3. A D gene is named only where the DNA matches it firmly. Part of the rows lack a size; the others show once, few, many or a class for expanded clones.

J: TRBJ2-2; D: .; length: 15; V: TRBV24-1; size: few; CDR3: CATSDMGFGPGELFF; DNA: TGTGCCACCAGTGATATGGGGTTCGGTCCCGGGGAGCTGTTTTTT
J: TRBJ1-5; D: .; length: 13; V: TRBV7-8; size: many; CDR3: CASSSGGVQPQHF; DNA: TGTGCCAGCAGCTCTGGGGGGGTTCAGCCCCAGCATTTT
J: TRBJ1-1; D: .; length: 14; V: TRBV7-2; size: many; CDR3: CASSTQAGSTEAFF; DNA: TGTGCCAGCAGCACTCAGGCAGGGAGCACTGAAGCTTTCTTT
J: TRBJ1-1; D: .; length: 12; V: TRBV7-2; size: many; CDR3: CASSASIAEAFF; DNA: TGTGCCAGCAGCGCCTCTATAGCTGAAGCTTTCTTT
J: TRBJ2-1; D: TRBD2; length: 17; V: TRBV7-2; size: many; CDR3: CASSSTEGLAAYNEQFF; DNA: TGTGCCAGCAGTTCTACCGAAGGACTAGCGGCTTACAATGAGCAGTTCTTC
J: TRBJ2-3; D: .; length: 17; V: TRBV7-2; size: many; CDR3: CASSAHPPGALADTQYF; DNA: TGTGCCAGCAGCGCCCACCCCCCAGGGGCGCTCGCAGATACGCAGTATTTT
J: TRBJ2-2; D: TRBD1; length: 16; V: TRBV10-2; size: few; CDR3: CASRATGGANTGELFF; DNA: TGCGCCAGCAGGGCTACAGGGGGCGCGAACACCGGGGAGCTGTTTTTT
J: TRBJ1-1; D: .; length: 13; V: TRBV10-3; size: few; CDR3: CAISEELGVEAFF; DNA: TGTGCCATCAGTGAGGAATTAGGGGTCGAAGCTTTCTTT
J: TRBJ2-1; D: TRBD2; length: 16; V: TRBV2; size: .; CDR3: CASSVPRDYYDHEQFF; DNA: TGTGCCAGCAGTGTCCCCCGGGACTACTATGACCATGAGCAGTTCTTC
J: TRBJ2-3; D: .; length: 14; V: TRBV6-2/TRBV6-3; size: few; CDR3: CASSYLPREDTQYF; DNA: TGTGCCAGCAGTTACCTCCCCCGCGAAGATACGCAGTATTTT
J: TRBJ2-5; D: TRBD1; length: 15; V: TRBV9; size: few; CDR3: CASSVEAGGLETQYF; DNA: TGTGCCAGCAGCGTAGAGGCAGGGGGCTTGGAGACCCAGTACTTC
J: TRBJ1-4; D: .; length: 14; V: TRBV7-9; size: many; CDR3: CASSSGRNNEKLFF; DNA: TGTGCCAGCAGCTCCGGCAGAAATAATGAAAAACTGTTTTTT
J: TRBJ1-2; D: .; length: 16; V: TRBV7-4; size: .; CDR3: CASSSGLHPSNYGYTF; DNA: TGTGCCAGCAGCTCGGGACTCCACCCTTCTAACTATGGCTACACCTTC
J: TRBJ2-7; D: TRBD1; length: 15; V: TRBV6-1; size: .; CDR3: CASSEGRGLSYEQYF; DNA: TGTGCCAGCAGTGAAGGTAGGGGGCTCTCCTACGAGCAGTACTTC
J: TRBJ2-1; D: .; length: 12; V: TRBV6-6; size: once; CDR3: CASSYSFNEQFF; DNA: TGTGCCAGCAGTTACTCATTCAATGAGCAGTTCTTC
J: TRBJ1-1; D: .; length: 13; V: TRBV11-2; size: many; CDR3: CASRGNLVAEAFF; DNA: TGTGCCAGCAGGGGGAATTTGGTGGCTGAAGCTTTCTTT
J: TRBJ1-2; D: .; length: 12; V: TRBV12-3/TRBV12-4; size: many; CDR3: CASTQGPEGYTF; DNA: TGTGCCAGCACCCAGGGGCCAGAGGGCTACACCTTC
J: TRBJ2-2; D: .; length: 13; V: TRBV2; size: .; CDR3: CASKRTNTGELFF; DNA: TGTGCCAGCAAGAGAACGAACACCGGGGAGCTGTTTTTT
J: TRBJ1-2; D: TRBD1; length: 14; V: TRBV7-3; size: many; CDR3: CASSSTGKEDGYTF; DNA: TGTGCCAGCAGCTCGACAGGGAAGGAAGATGGCTACACCTTC
J: TRBJ2-2; D: TRBD1; length: 16; V: TRBV6-2/TRBV6-3; size: .; CDR3: CASSYSGTGGTGELFF; DNA: TGTGCCAGCAGTTACTCCGGGACAGGGGGCACCGGGGAGCTGTTTTTT
J: TRBJ2-1; D: .; length: 16; V: TRBV28; size: few; CDR3: CASTQIQGNGRNEQFF; DNA: TGTGCCAGCACCCAAATACAGGGAAACGGGAGGAATGAGCAGTTCTTC
J: TRBJ2-7; D: TRBD2; length: 13; V: TRBV6-2/TRBV6-3; size: few; CDR3: CASTIPLAGVQYF; DNA: TGTGCCAGCACCATACCCCTAGCGGGAGTGCAGTACTTC
J: TRBJ1-2; D: .; length: 13; V: TRBV7-2; size: many; CDR3: CASSSTLLDGYTF; DNA: TGTGCCAGCAGCTCAACTCTTCTGGATGGCTACACCTTC
J: TRBJ1-5; D: .; length: 14; V: TRBV3-1; size: few; CDR3: CASSRRQETQPQHF; DNA: TGTGCCAGCAGCCGTCGACAGGAGACTCAGCCCCAGCATTTT
J: TRBJ2-1; D: TRBD2; length: 15; V: TRBV20-1; size: few; CDR3: CSARFDSGRIGEQFF; DNA: TGCAGTGCTAGATTTGATAGCGGGAGGATCGGTGAGCAGTTCTTC
J: TRBJ1-2; D: .; length: 12; V: TRBV29-1; size: few; CDR3: CSVDLPGYGYTF; DNA: TGCAGCGTTGATTTACCAGGGTACGGCTACACCTTC
J: TRBJ2-7; D: .; length: 15; V: TRBV7-8; size: many; CDR3: CASSPRRDFFYEQYF; DNA: TGTGCCAGCAGCCCCCGTCGGGACTTTTTTTACGAGCAGTACTTC
J: TRBJ2-2; D: .; length: 14; V: TRBV4-3; size: few; CDR3: CASSPTRSTGELFF; DNA: TGCGCCAGCAGCCCGACACGGAGCACCGGGGAGCTGTTTTTT
J: TRBJ2-5; D: .; length: 15; V: TRBV11-2; size: few; CDR3: CASSLVGTASGTQYF; DNA: TGTGCCAGCAGCTTAGTTGGGACGGCGAGCGGGACCCAGTACTTC
J: TRBJ2-5; D: TRBD2; length: 18; V: TRBV14; size: .; CDR3: CASSQDRGLAGADETQYF; DNA: TGTGCCAGCAGCCAAGACCGGGGACTAGCGGGGGCGGATGAGACCCAGTACTTC
J: TRBJ2-1; D: .; length: 15; V: TRBV5-6; size: few; CDR3: CASSLERVTTNEQFF; DNA: TGTGCCAGCAGCTTGGAGAGGGTTACCACCAATGAGCAGTTCTTC
J: TRBJ2-7; D: .; length: 15; V: TRBV5-1; size: .; CDR3: CASSPDGNWAYEQYF; DNA: TGCGCCAGCAGTCCTGACGGGAACTGGGCCTACGAGCAGTACTTC
J: TRBJ1-5; D: TRBD1; length: 15; V: TRBV6-1; size: .; CDR3: CASRRDRGSNQPQHF; DNA: TGTGCCAGCAGAAGGGACAGGGGCAGCAATCAGCCCCAGCATTTT
J: TRBJ2-5; D: .; length: 13; V: TRBV29-1; size: few; CDR3: CSVYKQGSETQYF; DNA: TGCAGCGTTTATAAACAAGGGTCAGAGACCCAGTACTTC
J: TRBJ1-4; D: .; length: 13; V: TRBV29-1; size: .; CDR3: CSAGKGLNEKLFF; DNA: TGCAGCGCCGGGAAGGGTCTGAATGAAAAACTGTTTTTT
J: TRBJ1-2; D: TRBD1; length: 18; V: TRBV10-3; size: .; CDR3: CAISDKRQGMGILDGYTF; DNA: TGTGCCATCAGTGATAAGAGACAGGGAATGGGTATTCTGGATGGCTACACCTTC
J: TRBJ2-7; D: TRBD1; length: 14; V: TRBV20-1; size: .; CDR3: CSACDRGSVYEQYF; DNA: TGCAGTGCTTGTGACAGGGGGTCCGTCTACGAGCAGTACTTC
J: TRBJ2-2; D: TRBD2; length: 15; V: TRBV11-2; size: .; CDR3: CASSLEAGAVGELFF; DNA: TGTGCCAGCAGCTTAGAGGCGGGAGCTGTCGGGGAGCTGTTTTTT
J: TRBJ2-5; D: .; length: 13; V: TRBV5-1; size: many; CDR3: CASSSTGRETQYF; DNA: TGCGCCAGCAGCTCAACGGGTCGGGAGACCCAGTACTTC
J: TRBJ1-2; D: .; length: 14; V: TRBV6-6; size: few; CDR3: CASSLGQTESGYTF; DNA: TGTGCCAGCAGTTTAGGACAGACAGAAAGCGGCTACACCTTC
J: TRBJ1-6; D: .; length: 18; V: TRBV20-1; size: few; CDR3: CSARDPTRFSGPDSPLHF; DNA: TGCAGTGCTAGAGATCCCACGAGATTCTCTGGACCAGATTCACCCCTCCACTTT
J: TRBJ2-1; D: TRBD2; length: 15; V: TRBV5-1; size: many; CDR3: CASSFGGGSYNEQFF; DNA: TGCGCCAGCAGCTTCGGCGGGGGCTCCTACAATGAGCAGTTCTTC
J: TRBJ1-1; D: .; length: 17; V: TRBV15; size: .; CDR3: CATSRERRETMNTEAFF; DNA: TGTGCCACCAGCAGAGAGCGAAGGGAAACAATGAACACTGAAGCTTTCTTT
J: TRBJ2-2; D: .; length: 15; V: TRBV5-1; size: few; CDR3: CASSFGGQNTGELFF; DNA: TGCGCCAGCAGCTTCGGAGGACAGAACACCGGGGAGCTGTTTTTT
J: TRBJ1-3; D: TRBD1; length: 16; V: TRBV7-2; size: many; CDR3: CASSVDRADSGNTIYF; DNA: TGTGCCAGCAGCGTGGACAGGGCCGACTCTGGAAACACCATATATTTT
J: TRBJ2-2; D: .; length: 14; V: TRBV7-2; size: few; CDR3: CASSFIRDTGELFF; DNA: TGTGCCAGCAGCTTCATAAGGGACACCGGGGAGCTGTTTTTT
J: TRBJ2-2; D: .; length: 13; V: TRBV24-1; size: few; CDR3: CATNEANTGELFF; DNA: TGTGCCACCAACGAAGCGAACACCGGGGAGCTGTTTTTT
J: TRBJ1-1; D: .; length: 12; V: TRBV6-2/TRBV6-3; size: many; CDR3: CASSYAVQEAFF; DNA: TGTGCCAGCAGTTACGCGGTTCAGGAAGCTTTCTTT
J: TRBJ2-3; D: TRBD2; length: 15; V: TRBV10-3; size: many; CDR3: CAIRSGLATTDTQYF; DNA: TGTGCCATCAGATCGGGACTAGCGACGACAGATACGCAGTATTTT
J: TRBJ2-5; D: .; length: 18; V: TRBV5-1; size: few; CDR3: CASSFTFTGQSREETQYF; DNA: TGCGCCAGCAGCTTCACCTTTACAGGGCAGTCCCGTGAAGAGACCCAGTACTTC
J: TRBJ2-7; D: TRBD2; length: 15; V: TRBV12-3/TRBV12-4; size: few; CDR3: CASTLGAGGPHEQYF; DNA: TGTGCCAGCACCTTAGGGGCGGGAGGGCCCCACGAGCAGTACTTC
J: TRBJ1-2; D: TRBD1; length: 15; V: TRBV5-1; size: few; CDR3: CASSSGTGGTYGYTF; DNA: TGCGCCAGCAGTTCCGGGACAGGGGGCACCTATGGCTACACCTTC
J: TRBJ1-2; D: TRBD1; length: 15; V: TRBV5-6; size: few; CDR3: CASSFLTGTDYGYTF; DNA: TGTGCCAGCAGCTTCTTGACAGGGACCGACTATGGCTACACCTTC
J: TRBJ2-7; D: .; length: 14; V: TRBV4-3; size: .; CDR3: CASSRNAPGDEQYF; DNA: TGCGCCAGCAGCCGCAACGCCCCCGGCGACGAGCAGTACTTC
J: TRBJ2-5; D: .; length: 15; V: TRBV11-2; size: few; CDR3: CASSFRVGSQETQYF; DNA: TGTGCCAGCAGCTTTCGGGTGGGTTCCCAAGAGACCCAGTACTTC
J: TRBJ1-2; D: TRBD1; length: 13; V: TRBV2; size: .; CDR3: CASSVQGAGGYTF; DNA: TGTGCCAGCAGTGTACAGGGGGCGGGGGGCTACACCTTC
J: TRBJ1-3; D: TRBD1; length: 15; V: TRBV20-1; size: .; CDR3: CSASLGQESGNTIYF; DNA: TGCAGTGCTAGCTTGGGACAGGAGAGTGGAAACACCATATATTTT
J: TRBJ2-1; D: TRBD2; length: 18; V: TRBV12-3/TRBV12-4; size: .; CDR3: CASSPRTSGEHPYNEQFF; DNA: TGTGCCAGCAGCCCCCGGACTAGCGGGGAACACCCCTACAATGAGCAGTTCTTC
J: TRBJ2-3; D: TRBD2; length: 13; V: TRBV6-1; size: .; CDR3: CASRGLDTDTQYF; DNA: TGTGCCAGCAGGGGACTAGACACAGATACGCAGTATTTT